The 4 T cell receptor beta chains listed next were all sequenced from one sample in a study of cytomegalovirus exposure and HLA in healthy donors. Vbeta (60) and Jbeta (13) primers were used in the PCR. Libraries were prepared by immunoSEQ multiplex PCR; TCRdb keeps only in-frame clonotypes and omits some of them. The data hold about 160,000 clones, with approximately 80% observed a single time. Material for sequencing was PBMCs. The receptors shown here come from a male donor in good health and CMV-seronegative.

V gene TRBV7-9 combines with J gene TRBJ1-1; D is possibly TRBD1 (6 bases). V lost 7 bases and J lost 0, with 12 bases in between. Germline V CDR1 and CDR2: SEHNR, FQNEAQ (reference sequence). The CDR3 loop spans 14 amino acids. The CDR3 region is CASTPTGLNTEAFF. CDR3 DNA sequence: TGTGCCAGCACCCCGACAGGTTTGAACACTGAAGCTTTCTTT.

The chain employs TRBV19 and TRBJ1-5, with D unresolved. Germline V gene sequence: CDR1 LNHDA, CDR2 SQIVND (reference sequence). V was shortened by 0 bases and J by 0 bases, with 15 bases between the two germline ends. This CDR3 is built from 18 residues. CDR3 sequence: CASSIDVKPRHSNQPQHF. The CDR3 nucleotides read TGTGCCAGTAGTATAGATGTTAAGCCGAGGCATAGCAATCAGCCCCAGCATTTT.

This rearrangement joins TRBV10-3 to TRBJ2-7; 7 positions match TRBD1. The CDR3 spans 14 residues. V dropped 3 bases and J dropped 2; count of bases not matched to a gene: 4. The germline gives CDR1 ENHRY, CDR2 SYGVKD. The CDR3: CAISDSGTAYEQYF. CDR3 sequence (DNA): TGTGCCATCAGTGACTCGGGGACAGCCTACGAGCAGTACTTC.

CDR3 DNA: TGTGCCTGGAGCGAGACAGACAATCAGCCCCAGCATTTT. Its translation: CAWSETDNQPQHF. The rearrangement links TRBV30 to TRBJ1-5, with TRBD1 as a possible D gene (5 bases). The CDR3 runs 13 residues. V lost 3 bases and J 3 bases, leaving 9 bases between the germline ends. Germline CDR1 GTSNPN, CDR2 SVGIG (reference sequence).